This T cell receptor beta chain was documented in a study of human T cells and chemical hapten exposure. Study-wide background: 2% DPC was applied to around 2 cm by around 2 cm of upper inner arm skin for sensitization. Among samples, TCR yields varied mainly because of small differences in pooled library volume.

This CDR3 contains 16 residues. The V segment lost 4 bases and the J segment 0 bases; nucleotides outside the gene matches: 5. Germline CDR1 SGHRS, CDR2 YFSETQ. A single record per CDR3 protein comes from TCRdb applying MiXCR to the RACE reads. The sample gives approximately 110,000 distinct CDR3 sequences, about a tenth of which show up once; 3.1% is in the top ten. Overall study results and limits: Donor immune responses may differ from healthy people's, since all donors had alopecia.

In this sample, this clonotype turned up many times. Antigen specificity is unknown. Indicated time point: patch test 2, 6 weeks after DPC sensitization. Stated treatment: therapeutic diphenylcyclopropenone sensitization with weekly scalp DPC. This TCR came from a woman between 40 and 50 years old with alopecia areata. Some clones in this sample may be carry-over from other donors' samples. This chain links TRBV5-1 with TRBJ1-1; 11 bases agree with TRBD1. The specimen comprised whole blood, sampled in connection with sensitization to the hapten diphenylcyclopropenone (DPC). CDR3 sequence (DNA): TGCGCCAGCAGCCCGGGACAGGGGGTTTTGAACACTGAAGCTTTCTTT. It encodes CASSPGQGVLNTEAFF. Complete variable domain (other parts from reference TRBV5-1 and TRBJ1-1): KAGVTQTPRYLIKTRGQQVTLSCSPISGHRSVSWYQQTPGQGLQFLFEYFSETQRNKGNFPGRFSGRQFSNSRSEMNVSTLELGDSALYLCASSPGQGVLNTEAFFGQGTRLTVV.